This TCR beta chain was obtained from a study of response to subunit inactivated influenza vaccine. MiXCR was run by TCRdb on the RT-PCR reads, yielding one entry per CDR3 protein. The data show more than 550,000 distinct CDR3 sequences, about 11% seen once. The germline V gene has CDR1 MDHEN and CDR2 SYDVKM. Losses at the gene ends were 3 bases for V and 6 bases for J; bases not matched to a gene: 8. The CDR3 is 16 amino acids. This clonotype was found a few times. The same sample was also used in a study of T cells expressing NK-cell markers. Turning to that study: TCR beta cDNA was generated via 5'RACE template switching incorporating UMIs. Leadership of the CD3+CD56-NKG2C+ fraction also belonged to these clonotypes in a handful of donors.

The origin of this receptor is a man over 45 who received an inactivated influenza vaccine. The input for sequencing was PBMCs from blood, taken on the day of vaccination. The V gene is TRBV28, the J gene TRBJ2-4, with 10 nucleotides matching TRBD2. The CDR3 here is CASSFVLAGVGNIQYF. In nucleotides, the CDR3 is TGTGCCAGCAGTTTTGTGCTAGCGGGAGTTGGAAACATTCAGTACTTC.